Reported below is one T cell receptor (beta chain). The target of this receptor is not known. No base quality values were provided; no much bigger clone lies one nucleotide off. The data were taken from a study of regulatory and conventional T cells in RAG deficiency (dated by TCRdb to 2015 to 2018). As for the study more broadly: High-throughput TCR beta sequencing was used to compare the repertoire diversity and composition of Treg, conventional CD4+ and CD8+ T cells between RAG-deficient patients and healthy controls. Broad study findings and their caveats: All patient T-cell subsets had shorter CDR3 lengths; Omenn syndrome patients showed >80% Treg-Tconv repertoire overlap at nucleotide and amino acid level. Unique TCR beta sequences from Treg cells were 95 to 100-fold fewer in Omenn syndrome and CID/AS patients than controls, versus around 9.1-fold for other subsets. Compared with control T-cell subpopulations, RAG-deficient patients had much lower Shannon entropy and higher Simpson indices. The CD25-high CD127-low cells sorted from Omenn syndrome patients may be peripherally activated cells rather than true Treg cells. Some T-cell subset analyses were not done for some subjects.

To prepare the library, the immunoSEQ multiplex PCR assay was applied. Rearranged TCR beta chain products were amplified from genomic DNA of sorted T-cell subsets and sequenced. From the authors' description of their analysis: Repertoire diversity of productive TCR beta rearrangements was quantified using Shannon entropy and Simpson indices. Clonal expansion was assessed using the summed frequency of the 100 most abundant productive TCR beta clonotypes among total reads. The TRB repertoires were scored with a self-reactivity index that is based on amino acid usage at CDR3beta positions 6 and 7. Two-way ANOVA was used for repertoire analyses, and Student t or Mann-Whitney tests were used for flow cytometric analyses. This immuneACCESS table, as held by TCRdb, lists in-frame sequences with V and J called but not all clones. Of the missing ones, under half trace to an unresolved V gene in checked studies; the others have no known cause. Clonal size and the V and J genes are those of that table, whereas D and trimming came from the DNA. The sample yields under 45,000 clones; about 75% were counted once. 3% to 3.5% of the sample belongs to the ten largest clones.

Before genomic DNA extraction, conventional CD4+ T cells were isolated from blood as CD25-low CD127-high cells. Eight or nine healthy control donors were used as the comparison group for repertoire analyses. The data were also submitted as part of a second study, on regulatory T cells. From the second report: In the multiplex PCR, 52 forward TRBV primers and 13 reverse TRBJ primers were used, and assay-based and computational corrections were applied for amplification bias. In patients, repertoires had restricted unique TRB V-J pairs and skewed V and J gene usage, with regulatory T cells showing the most marked changes. Between CD3G-deficient patients and healthy controls, the study compared T-cell receptor beta repertoires in sorted regulatory T cells, conventional CD4+ T cells and CD8+ T cells. Ficoll density separation was used to isolate peripheral blood mononuclear cells. Within the immunoSEQ assay, multiplex PCR amplified rearranged TRB loci from genomic DNA. An Illumina HiSeq platform was used to sequence the TRB amplicons. Raw sequences were error-filtered and aligned to reference gene sequences by custom algorithms, then analyzed with the immunoSEQ online tools. The frequencies of productive and nonproductive TRB rearrangements were evaluated among unique sequences as well as among total sequences. Group comparisons used t tests, Mann-Whitney tests or two-way ANOVA run in Prism software.

Source material: CD4+ effector T cells sorted from blood. The sequence was obtained from a human donor in good health.

The DNA sequence reads TGTGCCTGGAGTATTACAAGCGGGAAGTATGGCTACACCTTC. It specifies CAWSITSGKYGYTF. The chain uses TRBV30 and TRBJ1-2, with an unclear D gene assignment. From its cysteine to its phenylalanine, the CDR3 spans 14 amino acids. Only CDR3 DNA is held: 42 bases, read in frame from base 1. The germline V gene (reference sequence) yields GTSNPN for CDR1 and SVGIG for CDR2. The germline ends are 15 bases apart after V is trimmed by 2 bases and J by 5 bases.